This record covers a single T cell receptor (beta chain). No antigen is known for it. This entry comes from a study of tumor-infiltrating lymphocytes in primary liver carcinoma. Findings and limits, study-wide: Relative to blood, tumors carried a significantly larger fraction of the repertoire in their top 250 clones (p = 0.039).

Total RNA amounting to around 540 ng was the source from which TCR beta cDNA was made with a constant-region primer. Sequencing libraries for TCR beta derived from three nested multiplex PCR rounds that used slightly modified ARM-PCR. The first two PCR rounds, roughly 9 cycles each, used TRBV1-TRBV30 forward primers and a C-beta reverse primer. TCRdb processed the multiplex PCR reads anew with MiXCR; each CDR3 protein has one entry. The sample has fewer than 75,000 distinct CDR3 sequences; roughly 70% are singletons. Each 20-30 mg portion of unsorted bulk tissue served as the source for co-extraction of RNA and DNA. The CDR3 has 13 amino acids. Deletions cut 6 bases from V and 5 bases from J, with 13 bases between. Germline CDR1 ENHRY, CDR2 SYGVKD.

The TCR sequence derives from a middle-aged man with primary liver carcinoma and hepatitis B virus infection. Sequenced material: liver tumor tissue from sampling region 4. Sample subset: tumor region T4, right-lateral pole. V is TRBV10-3 and J is TRBJ2-5, with D tentatively TRBD2 (5 bases). The CDR3 nucleotides read TGTGCCATCAGAGCTGCCCCGGGGGAGACCCAGTACTTC. This translates into CAIRAAPGETQYF.